This entry is about one T cell receptor (beta chain). Its antigen remains unknown. These data belong to a study of vaccination and CD4 T cells after COVID-19. Study-wide background: There were six male and four female convalescents, and two of them were Hispanic. Cultures serving as controls received a peptide pool (CEFX or HIV-1 Nef) or no peptide.

With the Oncomine TCR Beta short-read assay, DNA from cultured CD4+ T cells was sequenced. Cultured CD4+ T cells were the source of extracted genomic DNA. Each CDR3 protein is one row after TCRdb ran MiXCR on the PCR reads. The table lists around 10,000 distinct CDR3 sequences, 29% of them singletons. Specified treatment: approximately nine-day PBMC culture with coronavirus spike peptide pools or control peptides (ViraFEST assay). Before the COVID-19 pandemic (2011-2018), CD4+ T cells were obtained from the unexposed donor. For ViraFEST, peptide pools expanded antigen-specific T cells, after which the TCRs were sequenced. There are 16 residues in the CDR3.

The V and J genes are TRBV21-1 and TRBJ2-1; TRBD2 is the table's D call, not checked against the DNA. TRBV21-1 is termed a pseudogene. The TCR was taken from a human donor in good health. The sequenced material came from CD4+ T cells from blood, cultured in vitro. The CDR3 here is CASSKRAAGGGNEQFF. The CDR3 DNA sequence: TGTGCCAGCAGCAAAAGGGCAGCGGGAGGTGGGAATGAGCAGTTCTTC.